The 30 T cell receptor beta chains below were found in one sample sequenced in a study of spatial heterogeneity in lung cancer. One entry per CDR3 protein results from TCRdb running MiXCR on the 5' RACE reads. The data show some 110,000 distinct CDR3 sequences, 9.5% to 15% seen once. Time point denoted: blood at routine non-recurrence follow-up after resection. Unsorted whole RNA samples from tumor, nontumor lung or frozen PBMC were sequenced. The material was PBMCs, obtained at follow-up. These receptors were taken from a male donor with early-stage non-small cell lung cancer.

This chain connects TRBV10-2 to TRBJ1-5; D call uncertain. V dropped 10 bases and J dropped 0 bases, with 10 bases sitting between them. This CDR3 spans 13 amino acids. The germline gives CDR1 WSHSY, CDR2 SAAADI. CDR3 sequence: CATRLNSNQPQHF. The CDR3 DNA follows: TGCGCCACCAGGTTAAATAGCAATCAGCCCCAGCATTTT.

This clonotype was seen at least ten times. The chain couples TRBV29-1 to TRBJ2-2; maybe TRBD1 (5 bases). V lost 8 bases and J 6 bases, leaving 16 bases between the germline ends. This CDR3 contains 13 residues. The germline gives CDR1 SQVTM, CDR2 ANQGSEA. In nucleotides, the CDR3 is TGCAGCTCCCGCAGTGGGGCGGCCGGGGAGCTGTTTTTT. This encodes CSSRSGAAGELFF.

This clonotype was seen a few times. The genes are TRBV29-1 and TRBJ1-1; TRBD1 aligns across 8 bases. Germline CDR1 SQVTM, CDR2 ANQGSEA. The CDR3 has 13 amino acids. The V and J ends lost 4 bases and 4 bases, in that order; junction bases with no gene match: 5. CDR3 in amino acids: CSVARGLVTEAFF. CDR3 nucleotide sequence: TGCAGCGTTGCCAGGGGGCTGGTCACTGAAGCTTTCTTT.

DNA for the CDR3: TGTGCCAGCAGTAACGGGCCTCCGGAGGGGAATTCACCCCTCCACTTT. It translates to CASSNGPPEGNSPLHF. V is TRBV5-8 and J is TRBJ1-6, with TRBD1 as a possible D gene (5 bases). This CDR3 spans 16 amino acids. CDR1 and CDR2 (germline): SGHTS, YDEGEE. The V and J ends lost 5 bases and 7 bases respectively, with 19 bases between them.

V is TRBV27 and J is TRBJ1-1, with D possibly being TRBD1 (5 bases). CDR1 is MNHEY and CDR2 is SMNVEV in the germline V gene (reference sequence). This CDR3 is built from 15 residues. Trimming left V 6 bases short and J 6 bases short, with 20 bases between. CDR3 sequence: CASSLGTGLRAEAFF. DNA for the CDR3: TGTGCCAGCAGCCTCGGAACAGGCCTGAGGGCTGAAGCTTTCTTT.

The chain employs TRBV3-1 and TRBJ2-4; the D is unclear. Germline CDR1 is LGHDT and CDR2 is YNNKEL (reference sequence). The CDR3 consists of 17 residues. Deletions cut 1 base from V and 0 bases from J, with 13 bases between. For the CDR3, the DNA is TGTGCCAGCAGCCAAGCTTCGCTACTCCTAGCCAAAAACATTCAGTACTTC. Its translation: CASSQASLLLAKNIQYF. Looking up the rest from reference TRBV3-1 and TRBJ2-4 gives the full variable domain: DTAVSQTPKYLVTQMGNDKSIKCEQNLGHDTMYWYKQDSKKFLKIMFSYNNKELIINETVPNRFSPKSPDKAHLNLHINSLELGDSAVYFCASSQASLLLAKNIQYFGAGTRLSVL.

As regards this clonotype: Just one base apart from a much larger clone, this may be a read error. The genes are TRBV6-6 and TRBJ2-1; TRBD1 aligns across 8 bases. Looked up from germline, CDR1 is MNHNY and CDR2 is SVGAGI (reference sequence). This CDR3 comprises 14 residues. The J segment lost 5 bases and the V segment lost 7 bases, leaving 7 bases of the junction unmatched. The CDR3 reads CASILRDRNNEQFF. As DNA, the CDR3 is TGTGCCAGCATCCTCCGGGACAGGAACAATGAGCAGTTCTTC.

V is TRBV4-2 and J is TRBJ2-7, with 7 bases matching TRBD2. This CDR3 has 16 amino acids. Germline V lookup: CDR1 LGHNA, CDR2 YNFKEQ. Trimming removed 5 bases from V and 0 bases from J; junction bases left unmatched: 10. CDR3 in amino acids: CASSGGPGLNSYEQYF. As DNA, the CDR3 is TGTGCCAGCAGCGGAGGACCGGGACTAAACTCCTACGAGCAGTACTTC.

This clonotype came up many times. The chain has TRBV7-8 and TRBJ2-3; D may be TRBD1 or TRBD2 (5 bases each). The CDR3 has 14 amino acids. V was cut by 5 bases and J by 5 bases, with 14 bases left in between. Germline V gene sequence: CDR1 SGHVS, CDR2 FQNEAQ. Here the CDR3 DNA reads TGTGCCAGCAGCCGGGGACCAAATGTAGATACGCAGTATTTT. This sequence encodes CASSRGPNVDTQYF.

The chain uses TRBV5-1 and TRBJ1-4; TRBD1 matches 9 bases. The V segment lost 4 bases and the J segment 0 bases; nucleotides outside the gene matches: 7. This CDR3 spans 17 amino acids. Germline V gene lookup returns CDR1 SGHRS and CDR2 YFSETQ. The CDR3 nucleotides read TGCGCCAGCAGCACCGGACAGGGGAAGGCAACTAATGAAAAACTGTTTTTT. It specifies CASSTGQGKATNEKLFF. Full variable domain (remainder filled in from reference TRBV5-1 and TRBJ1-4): KAGVTQTPRYLIKTRGQQVTLSCSPISGHRSVSWYQQTPGQGLQFLFEYFSETQRNKGNFPGRFSGRQFSNSRSEMNVSTLELGDSALYLCASSTGQGKATNEKLFFGSGTQLSVL.

This chain's CDR3 is CAIRRTGTSGNTIYF. The DNA of the CDR3 is TGTGCCATCAGAAGGACAGGCACCTCTGGAAACACCATATATTTT. The rearrangement uses TRBV10-3 and TRBJ1-3, with TRBD1 identical over 7 bases. Unmatched junction bases numbered 5, after V lost 6 bases and J lost 0 bases. CDR3 size: 15 residues. The germline CDR1 and CDR2 sequences are ENHRY and SYGVKD.

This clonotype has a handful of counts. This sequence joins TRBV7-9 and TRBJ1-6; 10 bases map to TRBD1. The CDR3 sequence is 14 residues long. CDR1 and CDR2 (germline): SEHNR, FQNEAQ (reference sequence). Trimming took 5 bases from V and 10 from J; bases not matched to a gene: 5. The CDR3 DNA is TGTGCCAGCAGCCTCGGACAGGGGGAATCACCCCTCCACTTT. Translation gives CASSLGQGESPLHF.

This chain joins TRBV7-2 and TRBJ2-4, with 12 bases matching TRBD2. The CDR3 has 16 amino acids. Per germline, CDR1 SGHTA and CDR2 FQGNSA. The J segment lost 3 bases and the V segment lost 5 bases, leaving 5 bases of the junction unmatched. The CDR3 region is CASSLTSGGLKNIQYF. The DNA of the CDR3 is TGTGCCAGCAGCCTCACTAGCGGGGGGCTCAAAAACATTCAGTACTTC. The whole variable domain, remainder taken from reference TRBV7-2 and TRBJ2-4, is GAGVSQSPSNKVTEKGKDVELRCDPISGHTALYWYRQSLGQGLEFLIYFQGNSAPDKSGLPSDRFSAERTGGSVSTLTIQRTQQEDSAVYLCASSLTSGGLKNIQYFGAGTRLSVL.

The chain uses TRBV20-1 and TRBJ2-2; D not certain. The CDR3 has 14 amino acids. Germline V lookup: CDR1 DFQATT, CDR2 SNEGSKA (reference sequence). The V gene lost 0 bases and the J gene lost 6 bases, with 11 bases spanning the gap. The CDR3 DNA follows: TGCAGTGCTAGAGATTCACGGTCCGCCGGGGAGCTGTTTTTT. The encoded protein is CSARDSRSAGELFF.

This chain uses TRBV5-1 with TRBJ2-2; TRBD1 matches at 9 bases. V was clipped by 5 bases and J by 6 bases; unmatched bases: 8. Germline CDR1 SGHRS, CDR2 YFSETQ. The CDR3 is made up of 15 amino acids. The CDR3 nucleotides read TGCGCCAGCAGTTCCCGACAGGGGGGTCCCGGGGAGCTGTTTTTT. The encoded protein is CASSSRQGGPGELFF.

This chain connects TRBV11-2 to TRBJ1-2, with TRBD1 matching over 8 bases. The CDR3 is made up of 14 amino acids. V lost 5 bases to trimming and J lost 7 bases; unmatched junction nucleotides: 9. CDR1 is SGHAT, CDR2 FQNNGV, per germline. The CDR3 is CASSPAGGIAGYTF. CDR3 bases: TGTGCCAGCAGCCCGGCAGGGGGCATCGCTGGCTACACCTTC.

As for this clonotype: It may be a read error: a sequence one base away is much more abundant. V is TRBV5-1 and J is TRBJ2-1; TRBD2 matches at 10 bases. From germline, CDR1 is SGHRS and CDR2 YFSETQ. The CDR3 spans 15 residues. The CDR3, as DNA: TGCGTCAGCAGCTTGAGCGGGAGGGCCTACAATGAGCAGTTCTTC. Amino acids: CVSSLSGRAYNEQFF.

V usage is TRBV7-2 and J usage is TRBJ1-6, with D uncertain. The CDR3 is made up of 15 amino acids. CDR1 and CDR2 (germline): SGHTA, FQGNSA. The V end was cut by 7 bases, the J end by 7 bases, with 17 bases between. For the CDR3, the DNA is TGTGCCAGCACCCAAAGTCCGGTGCAGAATTCACCCCTCCACTTT. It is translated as CASTQSPVQNSPLHF. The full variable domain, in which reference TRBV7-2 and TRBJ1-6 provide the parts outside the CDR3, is GAGVSQSPSNKVTEKGKDVELRCDPISGHTALYWYRQSLGQGLEFLIYFQGNSAPDKSGLPSDRFSAERTGGSVSTLTIQRTQQEDSAVYLCASTQSPVQNSPLHFGNGTRLTVT.

CDR3 nucleotide sequence: TGTGCCACCATACAAGGTTGGAACACTGAAGCTTTCTTT. Translated, it gives CATIQGWNTEAFF. The gene calls are TRBV12-3 or TRBV12-4 and TRBJ1-1; D is ambiguous. Deletions cut 10 bases from V and 1 base from J, with 13 bases between. The length of the CDR3 is 13 residues.

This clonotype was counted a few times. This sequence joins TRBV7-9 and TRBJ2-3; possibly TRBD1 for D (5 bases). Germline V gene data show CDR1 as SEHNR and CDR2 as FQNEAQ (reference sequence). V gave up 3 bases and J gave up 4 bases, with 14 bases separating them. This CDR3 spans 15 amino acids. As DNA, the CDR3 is TGTGCCAGCAGCTTGTCGGTAAGGGGCCCAGATACGCAGTATTTT. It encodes CASSLSVRGPDTQYF.

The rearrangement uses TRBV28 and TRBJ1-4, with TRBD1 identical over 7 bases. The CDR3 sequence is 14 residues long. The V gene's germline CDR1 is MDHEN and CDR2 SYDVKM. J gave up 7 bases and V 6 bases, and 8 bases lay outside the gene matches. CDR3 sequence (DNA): TGTGCCAGCAGCGATAGACAGGGTTCTGAAAAACTGTTTTTT. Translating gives CASSDRQGSEKLFF. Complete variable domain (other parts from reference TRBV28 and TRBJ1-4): DVKVTQSSRYLVKRTGEKVFLECVQDMDHENMFWYRQDPGLGLRLIYFSYDVKMKEKGDIPEGYSVSREKKERFSLILESASTNQTSMYLCASSDRQGSEKLFFGSGTQLSVL.

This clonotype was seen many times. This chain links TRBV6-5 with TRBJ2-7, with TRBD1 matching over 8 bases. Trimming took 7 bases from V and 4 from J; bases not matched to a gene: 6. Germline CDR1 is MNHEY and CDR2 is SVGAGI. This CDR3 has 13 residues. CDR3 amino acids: CASTGTGSYEQYF. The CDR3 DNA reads TGTGCCAGCACGGGGACAGGTTCTTACGAGCAGTACTTC.

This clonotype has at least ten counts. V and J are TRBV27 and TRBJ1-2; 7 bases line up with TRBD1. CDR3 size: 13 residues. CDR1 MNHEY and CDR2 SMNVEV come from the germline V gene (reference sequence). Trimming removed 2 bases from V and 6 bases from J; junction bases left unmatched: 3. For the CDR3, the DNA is TGTGCCAGCAGTTTAAACAGGGGCGATGGCTACACCTTC. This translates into CASSLNRGDGYTF.

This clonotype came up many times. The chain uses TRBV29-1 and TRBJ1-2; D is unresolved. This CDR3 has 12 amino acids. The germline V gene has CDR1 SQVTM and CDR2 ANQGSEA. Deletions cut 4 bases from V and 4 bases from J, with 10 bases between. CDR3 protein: CSVVQTSYGYTF. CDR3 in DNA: TGCAGCGTTGTACAGACGAGCTATGGCTACACCTTC.

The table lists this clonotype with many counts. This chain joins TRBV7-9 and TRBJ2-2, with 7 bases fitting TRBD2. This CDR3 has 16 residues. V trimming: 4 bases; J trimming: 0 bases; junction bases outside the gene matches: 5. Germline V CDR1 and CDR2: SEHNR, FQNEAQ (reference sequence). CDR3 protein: CASSSDRGANTGELFF. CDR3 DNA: TGTGCCAGCAGCTCAGATCGGGGGGCGAACACCGGGGAGCTGTTTTTT.

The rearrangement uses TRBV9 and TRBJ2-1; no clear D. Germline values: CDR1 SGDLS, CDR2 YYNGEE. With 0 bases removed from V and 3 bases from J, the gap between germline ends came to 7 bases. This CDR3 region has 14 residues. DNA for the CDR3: TGTGCCAGCAGCGTAGGCACAGACTACAATGAGCAGTTCTTC. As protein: CASSVGTDYNEQFF.

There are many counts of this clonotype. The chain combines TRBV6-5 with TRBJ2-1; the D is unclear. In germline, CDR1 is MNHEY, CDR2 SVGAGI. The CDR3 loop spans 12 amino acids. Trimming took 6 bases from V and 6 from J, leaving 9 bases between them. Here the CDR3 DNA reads TGTGCCAGCAGAGGACCGATCAATGAGCAGTTCTTC. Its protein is CASRGPINEQFF.

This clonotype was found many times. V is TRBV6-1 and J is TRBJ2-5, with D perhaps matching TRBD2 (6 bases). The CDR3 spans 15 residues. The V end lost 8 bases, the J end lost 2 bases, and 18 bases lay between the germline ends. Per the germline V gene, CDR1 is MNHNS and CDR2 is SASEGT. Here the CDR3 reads CASSWDGRGQETQYF. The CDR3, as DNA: TGTGCCAGCTCCTGGGACGGGAGAGGGCAAGAGACCCAGTACTTC.

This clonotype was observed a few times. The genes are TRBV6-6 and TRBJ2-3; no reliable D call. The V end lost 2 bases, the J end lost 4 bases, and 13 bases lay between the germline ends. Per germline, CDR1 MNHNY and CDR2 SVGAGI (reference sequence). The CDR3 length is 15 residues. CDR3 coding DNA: TGTGCCAGCAGTTACGTGAGGTTCTTTTCAGATACGCAGTATTTT. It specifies CASSYVRFFSDTQYF.

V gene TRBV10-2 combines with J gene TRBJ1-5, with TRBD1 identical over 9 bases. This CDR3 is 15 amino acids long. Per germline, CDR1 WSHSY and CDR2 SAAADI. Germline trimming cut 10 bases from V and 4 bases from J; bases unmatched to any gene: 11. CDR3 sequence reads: CATKPGTGLNQPQHF. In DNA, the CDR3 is TGCGCCACAAAGCCCGGGACAGGGCTTAATCAGCCCCAGCATTTT.